Below, 25 T cell receptor beta chains from the same sample are listed, as sequenced in a study of CD8+ T cells in alopecia areata. In each case, RNA was isolated and then reverse transcribed into cDNA as the sequencing template. Method: immunoSEQ multiplex PCR; TCRdb's copy keeps in-frame clones and lacks some. The sample carries about 150,000 clones, 87% recorded once. Sample: CD8+ T cells sorted from blood, taken at week 0. The receptors were sampled from a human donor with alopecia areata.

CDR3 in DNA: TGTGCCAGCAGATTTTCGTTGGGGGAGCAGTACTTC. This translates into CASRFSLGEQYF. The chain combines TRBV27 with TRBJ2-7; D call uncertain. The V and J ends lost 6 bases and 7 bases respectively, with 13 bases between them. CDR1 is MNHEY, CDR2 SMNVEV, per germline (reference sequence). The CDR3 has 12 amino acids.

The J gene is TRBJ2-3, the V gene TRBV10-1, with TRBD2 as a possible D gene (6 bases). The V end was cut by 0 bases, the J end by 2 bases, with 12 bases between. The CDR3 sequence is 16 residues long. The germline gives CDR1 WNHNN, CDR2 SYGVQD (reference sequence). In DNA form, the CDR3 reads TGCGCCAGCAGTGAGTCCGGGACTTCTTACACAGATACGCAGTATTTT. The encoded protein is CASSESGTSYTDTQYF.

V is TRBV29-1 and J is TRBJ1-4; 8 bases agree with TRBD1. This CDR3 region has 13 residues. Losses at the gene ends were 4 bases for V and 7 bases for J; bases not matched to a gene: 5. Germline CDR1 and CDR2: SQVTM and ANQGSEA. The CDR3 loop is CSVGTGTGEKLFF. CDR3 DNA sequence: TGCAGCGTTGGGACAGGGACGGGTGAAAAACTGTTTTTT. The full variable domain, in which reference TRBV29-1 and TRBJ1-4 provide the parts outside the CDR3, is SAVISQKPSRDICQRGTSLTIQCQVDSQVTMMFWYRQQPGQSLTLIATANQGSEATYESGFVIDKFPISRPNLTFSTLTVSNMSPEDSSIYLCSVGTGTGEKLFFGSGTQLSVL.

The rearrangement joins TRBV5-6 to TRBJ2-7; D might be TRBD1 (6 bases). This CDR3 is built from 16 residues. From germline, CDR1 is SGHDT and CDR2 YYEEEE. V lost 4 bases to trimming and J lost 1 base, with 18 bases between them. The CDR3 nucleotides read TGTGCCAGCAGCGCCCGCCCCGGGACAAGTTCCTACGAGCAGTACTTC. Translating gives CASSARPGTSSYEQYF.

V is TRBV5-6 and J is TRBJ2-1; 11 bases are a match to TRBD2. This CDR3 is built from 15 residues. Germline CDR1 is SGHDT and CDR2 is YYEEEE. The J segment lost 4 bases and the V segment lost 4 bases, leaving 4 bases of the junction unmatched. The CDR3, as DNA: TGTGCCAGCAGCGTTACTAGCGGGAGATACAATGAGCAGTTCTTC. Residues: CASSVTSGRYNEQFF.

The chain links TRBV30 to TRBJ1-1; tentative D call: TRBD1 (6 bases). The CDR3 runs to 13 residues. Germline loops: CDR1 GTSNPN, CDR2 SVGIG (reference sequence). The V end lost 3 bases, the J end lost 7 bases, and 15 bases lay between the germline ends. CDR3 amino acids: CAWRLQGFNEAFF. For the CDR3, the DNA is TGTGCCTGGAGATTACAGGGATTTAATGAAGCTTTCTTT.

V and J are TRBV7-8 and TRBJ2-1; 8 nucleotides align to TRBD2. Per germline, CDR1 SGHVS and CDR2 FQNEAQ. The V segment lost 2 bases and the J segment 10 bases; nucleotides outside the gene matches: 13. This CDR3 contains 16 residues. As DNA, the CDR3 is TGTGCCAGCAGCTTAAGTCTAGCGGGCCGCCTGGCGGAGCAGTTCTTC. Its translation is CASSLSLAGRLAEQFF.

V and J are TRBV5-4 and TRBJ2-7, with D perhaps assigned TRBD1 or TRBD2 (5 bases each). Between the trimmed V and J ends, which lost 2 bases and 6 bases, there was a span of 15 bases. There are 14 residues in the CDR3. Looked up from germline, CDR1 is SGHNT and CDR2 is YYREEE (reference sequence). CDR3 sequence: CASSFAGTAFEQYF. DNA for the CDR3: TGTGCCAGCAGCTTCGCCGGGACCGCCTTCGAGCAGTACTTC.

This chain links TRBV7-2 with TRBJ2-7, with 8 bases fitting TRBD2. The ends lost 5 bases at V and 2 bases at J; junction bases unmatched: 8. Germline-derived CDR1 and CDR2 are SGHTA and FQGNSA. This CDR3 contains 15 residues. The CDR3 sequence: CASSPRTSRTYEQYF. The DNA of the CDR3 is TGTGCCAGCAGCCCAAGGACTAGCCGTACCTACGAGCAGTACTTC.

This chain connects TRBV29-1 to TRBJ1-3, with unresolved D. Germline CDR1 is SQVTM and CDR2 is ANQGSEA. Trimming stripped 7 bases from V and 2 bases from J, with 18 bases between. This CDR3 has 15 residues. CDR3 nucleotides: TGCAGCGCCAAGACTAACGGGAAGGCTGGAAACACCATATATTTT. Encoded protein: CSAKTNGKAGNTIYF.

The rearrangement joins TRBV27 to TRBJ2-3; TRBD2 matches 9 bases. The junction had 10 bases not matched to a gene; V was cut back by 5 bases and J by 4 bases. Germline CDR1 and CDR2: MNHEY and SMNVEV (reference sequence). The CDR3 length is 16 residues. The CDR3 sequence is CASSATSGLRPDTQYF. CDR3 coding DNA: TGTGCCAGCAGTGCTACTAGCGGGCTCAGACCAGATACGCAGTATTTT.

The chain is built from TRBV5-4 and TRBJ1-6; D perhaps matches TRBD1 (5 bases). Deletions cut 3 bases from V and 9 bases from J, with 16 bases between. The CDR3 totals 15 residues. Looked up from germline, CDR1 is SGHNT and CDR2 is YYREEE (reference sequence). This CDR3 reads CASSSSGMGGSPLHF. The CDR3 DNA follows: TGTGCCAGCAGCTCGTCAGGGATGGGTGGTTCACCCCTCCACTTT.

The gene calls are TRBV9 and TRBJ2-7; D unresolved. Trimming took off 4 bases at V and 7 bases at J, with 12 bases between the two ends. This CDR3 is 12 amino acids long. Germline loops: CDR1 SGDLS, CDR2 YYNGEE. The CDR3 sequence is CASSPGTEEQYF. The DNA of the CDR3 is TGTGCCAGCAGCCCGGGCACTGAGGAGCAGTACTTC.

The CDR3: CASSIPRAPYEQYF. For the CDR3, the DNA is TGTGCCAGTAGTATCCCCAGGGCCCCCTACGAGCAGTACTTC. This chain uses TRBV19 with TRBJ2-7; TRBD1 might be the D (5 bases). There are 14 residues in the CDR3. The germline V gene has CDR1 LNHDA and CDR2 SQIVND (reference sequence). The V and J ends lost 3 bases and 2 bases respectively, with 11 bases between them.

The table lists this clone with a count of one. The rearrangement joins TRBV29-1 to TRBJ2-5; D perhaps matches TRBD1 (7 bases). The J call may be mistaken, given a closer DNA end match to TRBJ2-7. The V gene's germline CDR1 is SQVTM and CDR2 ANQGSEA. The length of the CDR3 is 15 residues. The CDR3 protein is CSVEARQGGTYEQYF. The DNA for the CDR3 is TGCAGCGTTGAAGCGAGACAGGGAGGAACCTACGAGCAGTACTTC.

V gene TRBV27 combines with J gene TRBJ2-7, with 7 bases aligning to TRBD2. Germline V lookup: CDR1 MNHEY, CDR2 SMNVEV (reference sequence). V dropped 3 bases and J dropped 4; count of bases not matched to a gene: 12. The CDR3 runs to 16 residues. The CDR3 sequence: CASSFSAGDSTYEQYF. In nucleotides, the CDR3 is TGTGCCAGCAGTTTTTCGGCGGGAGACAGTACGTACGAGCAGTACTTC.

This chain uses TRBV7-9 with TRBJ1-1; D unclear. The length of the CDR3 is 13 residues. The germline V gene encodes CDR1 SEHNR and CDR2 FQNEAQ (reference sequence). Trimming stripped 3 bases from V and 3 bases from J, with 8 bases between. CDR3 protein: CASSFTMDTEAFF. The DNA of the CDR3 is TGTGCCAGCAGCTTCACAATGGACACTGAAGCTTTCTTT.

This chain links TRBV19 with TRBJ2-1; D is possibly TRBD2 (6 bases). The CDR3 extends over 15 amino acids. In germline, CDR1 is LNHDA, CDR2 SQIVND (reference sequence). V lost 4 bases, J lost 6 bases, and 16 bases lay in between. The chain's CDR3 is CASSTTTKEGNEQFF. The CDR3 region has the DNA TGTGCCAGTAGTACAACGACAAAGGAGGGCAATGAGCAGTTCTTC.

The chain carries TRBV11-2 and TRBJ2-3, with D maybe TRBD1 (7 bases). The V and J ends lost 2 bases and 3 bases respectively, with 15 bases between them. From germline, CDR1 is SGHAT and CDR2 FQNNGV. CDR3 length equals 16 residues. CDR3 amino acids: CASSLYQGGETDTQYF. CDR3 nucleotides: TGTGCCAGCAGCTTATATCAGGGGGGCGAGACAGATACGCAGTATTTT.

The chain is built from TRBV5-6 and TRBJ1-1, with 7 bases aligning to TRBD1. Germline trimming cut 3 bases from V and 0 bases from J; bases unmatched to any gene: 8. Per the germline V gene, CDR1 is SGHDT and CDR2 is YYEEEE. The CDR3 totals 16 residues. The DNA of the CDR3 is TGTGCCAGCAGCTATCGGGACAGCTTTATGAACACTGAAGCTTTCTTT. Protein sequence: CASSYRDSFMNTEAFF.

The chain couples TRBV27 to TRBJ2-1; 7 bases are shared with TRBD1. The CDR3 is 18 amino acids. Germline V gene data show CDR1 as MNHEY and CDR2 as SMNVEV (reference sequence). Trimming at V came to 2 bases and at J to 6 bases, leaving 16 bases not matched to a gene. The CDR3 DNA reads as TGTGCCAGCAGTTTAGCTGGCGGCTGGTCGGCAGGGGGCAATGAGCAGTTCTTC. Protein product: CASSLAGGWSAGGNEQFF.

The gene calls are TRBV4-1 and TRBJ2-7, with 7 bases aligning to TRBD2. This CDR3 region has 17 residues. Unmatched junction bases numbered 14, after V lost 4 bases and J lost 2 bases. Germline V gene lookup returns CDR1 MGHRA and CDR2 YSYEKL. CDR3 sequence reads: CASSPKGGLAETYEQYF. CDR3 nucleotide sequence: TGCGCCAGCAGCCCGAAAGGAGGTCTAGCGGAAACCTACGAGCAGTACTTC.

V usage is TRBV11-2 and J usage is TRBJ2-3, with 13 nucleotides matching TRBD2. This CDR3 has 17 residues. Germline assignment: CDR1 SGHAT and CDR2 FQNNGV. V dropped 0 bases and J dropped 3; count of bases not matched to a gene: 3. The chain's CDR3 is CASSLDRGLAGTDTQYF. CDR3 sequence (DNA): TGTGCCAGCAGCTTAGACCGGGGACTAGCGGGGACAGATACGCAGTATTTT.

The chain combines TRBV6-5 with TRBJ2-7; TRBD2 agrees at 7 bases. The V segment lost 4 bases and the J segment 9 bases; nucleotides outside the gene matches: 12. The CDR3 is made up of 14 amino acids. Germline CDR1 MNHEY, CDR2 SVGAGI. The CDR3 nucleotides are TGTGCCAGCAGTTTTTCAAGCGGGACCCCCGGGCAGTACTTC. It yields the protein CASSFSSGTPGQYF.

With respect to this clone: This sequence may be a read error, since a much larger clone differs from it by one base. J is TRBJ2-7 and V is TRBV7-9; the match to TRBD1 covers 8 bases. CDR3 length equals 13 residues. Trimming took 5 bases from V and 2 from J; bases not matched to a gene: 2. Germline CDR1 is SEHNR and CDR2 is FQNEAQ (reference sequence). The CDR3 region is CASSPTGAYEQYF. CDR3 sequence (DNA): TGTGCCAGCAGCCCGACAGGGGCCTACGAGCAGTACTTC.